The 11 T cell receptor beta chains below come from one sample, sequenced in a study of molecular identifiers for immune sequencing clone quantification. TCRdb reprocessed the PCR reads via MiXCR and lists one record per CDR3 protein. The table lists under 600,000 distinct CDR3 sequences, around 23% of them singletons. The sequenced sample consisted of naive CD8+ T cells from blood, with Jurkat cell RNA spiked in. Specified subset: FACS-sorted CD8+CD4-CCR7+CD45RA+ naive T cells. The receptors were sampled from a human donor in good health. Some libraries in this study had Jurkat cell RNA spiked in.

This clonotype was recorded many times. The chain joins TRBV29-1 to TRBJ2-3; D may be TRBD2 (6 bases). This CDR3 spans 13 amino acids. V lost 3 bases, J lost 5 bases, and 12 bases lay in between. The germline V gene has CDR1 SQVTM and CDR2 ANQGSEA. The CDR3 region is CSVEGGLRDTQYF. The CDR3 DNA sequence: TGCAGCGTTGAGGGGGGACTTCGAGATACGCAGTATTTT.

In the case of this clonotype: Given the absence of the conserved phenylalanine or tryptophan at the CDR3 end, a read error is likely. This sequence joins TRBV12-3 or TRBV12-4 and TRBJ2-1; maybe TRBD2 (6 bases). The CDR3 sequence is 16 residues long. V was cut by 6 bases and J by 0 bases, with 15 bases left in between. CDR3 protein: CASSFSGRSSYNEQFI. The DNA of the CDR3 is TGTGCCAGCAGCTTTAGCGGAAGGAGCTCCTACAATGAGCAGTTCATC.

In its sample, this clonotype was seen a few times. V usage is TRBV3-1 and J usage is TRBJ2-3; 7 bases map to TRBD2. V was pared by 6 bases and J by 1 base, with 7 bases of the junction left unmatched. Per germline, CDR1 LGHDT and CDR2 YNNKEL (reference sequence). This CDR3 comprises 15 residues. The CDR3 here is CASSVSGSRTDTQYF. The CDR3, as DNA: TGTGCCAGCAGTGTTAGCGGGTCCCGCACAGATACGCAGTATTTT.

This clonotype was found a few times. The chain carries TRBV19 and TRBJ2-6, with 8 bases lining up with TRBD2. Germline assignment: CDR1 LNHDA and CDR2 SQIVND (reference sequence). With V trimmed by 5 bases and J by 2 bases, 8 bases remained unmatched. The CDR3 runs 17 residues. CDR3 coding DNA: TGTGCCAGTAGTCAACGGGAGGGAATTACTGGGGCCAACGTCCTGACTTTC. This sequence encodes CASSQREGITGANVLTF.

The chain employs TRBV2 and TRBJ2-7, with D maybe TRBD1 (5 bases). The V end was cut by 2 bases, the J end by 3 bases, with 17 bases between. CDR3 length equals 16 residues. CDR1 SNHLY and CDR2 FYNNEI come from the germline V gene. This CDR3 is CASSESTTRAFYEQYF. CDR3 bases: TGTGCCAGCAGTGAATCAACTACCAGGGCCTTCTACGAGCAGTACTTC.

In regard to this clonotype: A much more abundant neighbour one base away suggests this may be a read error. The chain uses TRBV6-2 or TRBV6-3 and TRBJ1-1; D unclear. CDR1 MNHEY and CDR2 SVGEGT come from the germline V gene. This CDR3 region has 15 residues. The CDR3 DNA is TGTGCCAGCGGTTACTCGATGGCCCAGAACACTGAAGCTTTCTTT. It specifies CASGYSMAQNTEAFF.

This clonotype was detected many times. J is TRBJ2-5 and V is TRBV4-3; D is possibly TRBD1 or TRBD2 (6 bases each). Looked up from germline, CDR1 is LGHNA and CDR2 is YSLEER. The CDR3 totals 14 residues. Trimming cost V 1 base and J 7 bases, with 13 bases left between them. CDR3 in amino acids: CASSQGSGAGTQYF. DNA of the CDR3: TGCGCCAGCAGCCAAGGGTCGGGGGCCGGGACCCAGTACTTC.

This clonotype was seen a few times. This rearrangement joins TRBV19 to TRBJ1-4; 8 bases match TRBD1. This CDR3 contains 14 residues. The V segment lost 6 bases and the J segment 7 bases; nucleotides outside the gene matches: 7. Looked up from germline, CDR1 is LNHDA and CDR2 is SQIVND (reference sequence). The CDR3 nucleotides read TGTGCCAGTAGGACAGGGGCTGGGATTGAAAAACTGTTTTTT. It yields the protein CASRTGAGIEKLFF.

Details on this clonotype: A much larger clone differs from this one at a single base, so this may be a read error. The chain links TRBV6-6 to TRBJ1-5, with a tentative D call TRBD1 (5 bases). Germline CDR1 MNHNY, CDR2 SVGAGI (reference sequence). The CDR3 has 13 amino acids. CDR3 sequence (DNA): TGTGCCAGCAGTACGTCAGGGAACCAGCCCCAGCGTTTT. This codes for CASSTSGNQPQRF.

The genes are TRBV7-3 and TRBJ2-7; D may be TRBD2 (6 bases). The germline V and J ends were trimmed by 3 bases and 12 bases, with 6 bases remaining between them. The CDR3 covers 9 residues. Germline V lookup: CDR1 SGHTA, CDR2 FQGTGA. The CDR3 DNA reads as TGTGCCAGCAGCTTGGGGGGGTACTTC. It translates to CASSLGGYF.

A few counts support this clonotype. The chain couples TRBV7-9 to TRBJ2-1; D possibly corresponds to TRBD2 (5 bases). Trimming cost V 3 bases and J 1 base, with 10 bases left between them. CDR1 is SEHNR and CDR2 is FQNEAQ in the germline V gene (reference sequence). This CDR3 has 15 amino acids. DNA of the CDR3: TGTGCCAGCAGCTTGGGGAGTTTGTCCTACAATGAGCAGTTCTTC. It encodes CASSLGSLSYNEQFF.